In its sample, the clone carrying this T cell receptor beta chain was seen many times. V was clipped by 5 bases and J by 0 bases; unmatched bases: 3. This CDR3 spans 15 amino acids. This entry comes from a study of identical twins. TCRdb reanalysed the 5' RACE reads using MiXCR and keeps one entry per CDR3 protein. The table lists 300,000 to 350,000 distinct CDR3 sequences, around an eighth of them singletons. The same data also contributed to another study, on yellow fever vaccine responses in identical twins.

The origin of this receptor is a woman between 18 and 29 years old in good health. Sequenced material: CD8+ T cells sorted from blood. The chain recombines TRBV12-3 or TRBV12-4 with TRBJ2-3; 9 bases align to TRBD2. CDR3 DNA: TGTGCCAGCAGTGATAGCGGGAGTAGCACAGATACGCAGTATTTT. Encoded protein: CASSDSGSSTDTQYF.